Following are 26 T cell receptor beta chains from one sample sequenced in a study of CD8 T cells in ankylosing spondylitis. Findings and limits, study-wide: What appeared characteristic of ankylosing spondylitis blood was a TCR beta motif of fewer than ten highly homologous variants.

Using its own MiXCR run on the 5' RACE reads, TCRdb lists one record per CDR3 protein. Of fewer than 650,000 distinct CDR3 sequences in the sample, approximately 11% were seen once. Their antigens are not known. Sequencing used blood, either unsorted or a sorted T cell fraction (not recorded which). The receptor source for this set is a male donor with ankylosing spondylitis.

This clonotype was seen more than once but under ten times. The chain carries TRBV7-9 and TRBJ2-7, with D hard to call. Trimming pared 0 bases from V and 3 bases from J, leaving 6 bases between. In germline, CDR1 is SEHNR, CDR2 FQNEAQ (reference sequence). CDR3 length equals 13 residues. CDR3 loop: CASSLAVGYEQYV. CDR3 nucleotides: TGTGCCAGCAGCTTAGCGGTAGGCTACGAGCAGTACGTC.

This clonotype was counted at least ten times. CDR3 loop: CASSLPRLAGIYNEQFF. CDR3 coding DNA: TGTGCCAGCAGCTTACCCCGGCTAGCGGGTATCTACAATGAGCAGTTCTTC. J is TRBJ2-1 and V is TRBV7-2; 8 nucleotides agree with TRBD2. The V and J ends lost 2 bases and 3 bases, in that order; junction bases with no gene match: 9. The CDR3 is made up of 17 amino acids. The germline gives CDR1 SGHTA, CDR2 FQGNSA.

This clonotype was counted only a few times. The V call is TRBV20-1, the J call TRBJ2-3; D unresolved. The CDR3 extends over 15 amino acids. The V gene lost 3 bases and the J gene lost 0 bases, with 13 bases spanning the gap. The germline V gene has CDR1 DFQATT and CDR2 SNEGSKA (reference sequence). CDR3 amino acids: CSASLTASSTDTQYF. CDR3 bases: TGCAGTGCTAGTCTGACGGCGTCTAGCACAGATACGCAGTATTTT.

This clonotype has more than one count but fewer than ten. The rearrangement links TRBV2 to TRBJ2-7; 7 bases map to TRBD2. The CDR3 loop spans 13 amino acids. Trimming took 6 bases from V and 2 from J; bases not matched to a gene: 4. Germline V gene lookup returns CDR1 SNHLY and CDR2 FYNNEI. The CDR3 coding sequence is TGTGCCAGCAGGGGACTAAATACCTACGAGCAGTACGTC. Protein: CASRGLNTYEQYV.

The genes are TRBV4-2 and TRBJ1-1; no definite D call. The germline V and J ends were trimmed by 3 bases and 1 base, with 9 bases remaining between them. Germline V CDR1 and CDR2: LGHNA, YNFKEQ. CDR3 length equals 14 residues. CDR3: CASSHLDPNTEAFF. The CDR3 DNA reads TGTGCCAGCAGCCATTTGGACCCGAACACTGAAGCTTTCTTT.

There are a few counts of this clonotype. The chain carries TRBV5-1 and TRBJ2-5, with 12 bases that match TRBD2. Germline V gives CDR1 SGHRS, CDR2 YFSETQ. V trimming: 0 bases; J trimming: 3 bases; junction bases outside the gene matches: 6. The CDR3 is 17 amino acids. Here the CDR3 DNA reads TGCGCCAGCAGCTTGGTCTCGGCTAGCGGGAGGGAAGAGACCCAGTACTTC. Protein sequence: CASSLVSASGREETQYF.

This clonotype was seen a few times. The chain links TRBV20-1 to TRBJ2-7; weak D call: TRBD2 (6 bases). The CDR3 consists of 12 residues. Trimming cost V 6 bases and J 1 base, with 10 bases left between them. The germline CDR1 and CDR2 sequences are DFQATT and SNEGSKA (reference sequence). For the CDR3, the DNA is TGCAGTGCGGAGGGCCGGTCCTACGAGCAGTACTTC. This translates into CSAEGRSYEQYF.

This sequence joins TRBV11-3 and TRBJ2-4; D might be TRBD2 (5 bases). Per germline, CDR1 SGHNT and CDR2 YENEEA. The CDR3 is 16 residues long. V was trimmed by 0 bases and J by 6 bases, leaving 15 bases between them. The CDR3 reads CASSLDRGRFGNIQYF. Here the CDR3 DNA reads TGTGCCAGCAGCTTAGATCGGGGTCGCTTCGGAAACATTCAGTACTTC.

This clonotype has a handful of counts. The V gene is TRBV5-5, the J gene TRBJ1-6; possibly TRBD1 for D (6 bases). V lost 0 bases to trimming and J lost 9 bases, with 13 bases between them. Germline CDR1 reads SGHKS; CDR2 reads YYEKEE (reference sequence). CDR3 length: 15 residues. CDR3 region: CASSLEGVSSSPLHF. CDR3 DNA: TGTGCCAGCAGCTTGGAGGGGGTATCGAGTTCACCCCTCCACTTT.

There are a few counts of this clonotype. The chain links TRBV7-9 to TRBJ2-3; D perhaps matches TRBD2 (5 bases). Germline V lookup: CDR1 SEHNR, CDR2 FQNEAQ (reference sequence). Trimming shortened V by 8 bases and J by 0 bases, and 15 bases separated the two germline ends. This CDR3 is 15 amino acids long. The CDR3 region is CASFPVGGSTDTQYF. CDR3 in DNA: TGTGCCAGCTTCCCCGTTGGCGGGAGCACAGATACGCAGTATTTT.

This clonotype was counted only a few times. The chain joins TRBV7-8 to TRBJ1-2, with 7 bases aligning to TRBD1. Germline CDR1 reads SGHVS; CDR2 reads FQNEAQ. The CDR3 is 19 amino acids. Trimming removed 6 bases from V and 5 bases from J; junction bases left unmatched: 24. CDR3 protein: CASSSFPRGDRGIFYGYTF. CDR3 nucleotide sequence: TGTGCCAGCAGTTCATTCCCTCGAGGGGACAGAGGGATCTTTTATGGCTACACCTTC.

This clonotype has at least ten counts. V and J are TRBV5-1 and TRBJ2-5; D remains ambiguous. CDR1 SGHRS and CDR2 YFSETQ come from the germline V gene. This CDR3 is built from 12 residues. Deletions cut 4 bases from V and 0 bases from J, with 4 bases between. Written as DNA, the CDR3 is TGCGCCAGCAGCCAGTACCAAGAGACCCAGTACTTC. Its translation is CASSQYQETQYF.

J is TRBJ2-7 and V is TRBV7-9, with D possibly TRBD2 on 6 matching bases. Germline V gene data show CDR1 as SEHNR and CDR2 as FQNEAQ (reference sequence). There are 14 residues in the CDR3. Trimming stripped 3 bases from V and 5 bases from J, with 14 bases between. The CDR3 bases are TGTGCCAGCAGCTTGGGAGTTAGCGGCGACGAGCAGTACGTC. It is translated as CASSLGVSGDEQYV.

The chain carries TRBV7-9 and TRBJ2-2, with D perhaps matching TRBD1 (5 bases). This CDR3 has 16 amino acids. The germline V gene encodes CDR1 SEHNR and CDR2 FQNEAQ (reference sequence). The V gene lost 5 bases and the J gene lost 4 bases, with 17 bases spanning the gap. The CDR3 DNA reads TGTGCCAGCAGCCCAAAAGACAGATTCAGCACCGGGGAGCTGTTTTTT. It yields the protein CASSPKDRFSTGELFF. Together with reference TRBV7-9 and TRBJ2-2, the CDR3 gives the full variable domain: DTGVSQNPRHKITKRGQNVTFRCDPISEHNRLYWYRQTLGQGPEFLTYFQNEAQLEKSRLLSDRFSAERPKGSFSTLEIQRTEQGDSAMYLCASSPKDRFSTGELFFGEGSRLTVL.

This clonotype has just a few counts. The chain has TRBV9 and TRBJ1-1; D gene uncertain. Trimming cost V 4 bases and J 4 bases, with 14 bases left between them. The length of the CDR3 is 14 residues. The germline CDR1 and CDR2 sequences are SGDLS and YYNGEE. The DNA for the CDR3 is TGTGCCAGCAGCCGTTTCGGGGTGAGCACTGAAGCTTTCTTT. Its protein product is CASSRFGVSTEAFF. Variable domain in full (rest from reference TRBV9 and TRBJ1-1): DSGVTQTPKHLITATGQRVTLRCSPRSGDLSVYWYQQSLDQGLQFLIQYYNGEERAKGNILERFSAQQFPDLHSELNLSSLELGDSALYFCASSRFGVSTEAFFGQGTRLTVV.

The rearrangement links TRBV20-1 to TRBJ2-7, with D perhaps TRBD1 (6 bases). Germline V gives CDR1 DFQATT, CDR2 SNEGSKA (reference sequence). The CDR3 has 16 residues. The V gene lost 2 bases and the J gene lost 2 bases, with 19 bases spanning the gap. CDR3: CSARRLDRSLPYEQYF. The DNA of the CDR3 is TGCAGTGCTAGACGCCTCGACAGGTCCCTCCCCTACGAGCAGTACTTC.

The table lists this clonotype with a few counts. The V and J genes are TRBV6-6 and TRBJ1-3; D unresolved. CDR3 length equals 13 residues. The V end lost 2 bases, the J end lost 3 bases, and 5 bases lay between the germline ends. Germline CDR1 MNHNY, CDR2 SVGAGI (reference sequence). The CDR3 here is CASSYGDGNTIYF. In nucleotides, the CDR3 is TGTGCCAGCAGTTACGGGGATGGAAACACCATATATTTT.

This clonotype came up many times. V is TRBV20-1 and J is TRBJ2-3, with 11 bases matching TRBD2. Germline V gene sequence: CDR1 DFQATT, CDR2 SNEGSKA (reference sequence). Trimming at V came to 6 bases and at J to 6 bases, leaving 11 bases not matched to a gene. This CDR3 spans 15 amino acids. The CDR3 loop is CSAEETSGTVDTQYF. DNA of the CDR3: TGCAGTGCCGAAGAGACTAGCGGGACAGTGGATACGCAGTATTTT.

The table lists this clonotype with many counts. The gene calls are TRBV29-1 and TRBJ2-1; D is perhaps TRBD2 (6 bases). This CDR3 is 14 amino acids long. CDR1 and CDR2 (germline): SQVTM, ANQGSEA. Trimming removed 6 bases at V and 2 bases at J, with 14 bases between. The CDR3 DNA is TGCAGCGTCGGGGGACTGCCGCCCTACAATGAGCAGTTCTTC. Translated: CSVGGLPPYNEQFF.

V usage is TRBV20-1 and J usage is TRBJ2-3; a possible D gene is TRBD2 (6 bases). V lost 3 bases to trimming and J lost 4 bases, with 20 bases between them. The CDR3 totals 16 residues. The germline CDR1 and CDR2 sequences are DFQATT and SNEGSKA (reference sequence). The CDR3 sequence is CSASPPLGGVPDTQYF. The DNA of the CDR3 is TGCAGTGCTAGTCCCCCCCTGGGGGGAGTTCCAGATACGCAGTATTTT.

The CDR3 sequence is CSASVSRGVTDTQYF. CDR3 in DNA: TGCAGTGCTAGTGTCTCTCGGGGGGTCACAGATACGCAGTATTTT. The rearrangement links TRBV20-1 to TRBJ2-3, with 7 bases that match TRBD2. The length of the CDR3 is 15 residues. Germline V gives CDR1 DFQATT, CDR2 SNEGSKA (reference sequence). The V and J ends lost 3 bases and 2 bases, in that order; junction bases with no gene match: 8.

This clonotype was seen ten or more times. This sequence joins TRBV20-1 and TRBJ2-1; D is perhaps TRBD1 (5 bases). Germline CDR1 DFQATT, CDR2 SNEGSKA (reference sequence). The ends were cut back, 3 bases at V and 7 bases at J, with 10 bases in the middle. The length of the CDR3 is 12 residues. The CDR3 here is CSARDMMNEQFF. CDR3 in DNA: TGCAGTGCTAGGGACATGATGAATGAGCAGTTCTTC.

V usage is TRBV29-1 and J usage is TRBJ2-3; TRBD2 is a possible D gene (5 bases). This CDR3 is built from 16 residues. Looked up from germline, CDR1 is SQVTM and CDR2 is ANQGSEA. V was trimmed by 1 base and J by 2 bases, leaving 16 bases between them. The CDR3 DNA is TGCAGCGTTGAAGGTGTAGAACTAGTAAACACAGATACGCAGTATTTT. Translated, it gives CSVEGVELVNTDTQYF.

This clonotype appeared a few times. The chain recombines TRBV18 with TRBJ2-1; 11 nucleotides align to TRBD1. This CDR3 spans 15 amino acids. J was trimmed by 8 bases and V by 0 bases; bases with no gene match: 3. CDR1 and CDR2 from the germline V gene are KGHSH and LQKENI. For the CDR3, the DNA is TGTGCCAGCTCACCACCGGGACAGGGGGGTTATGAGCAGTTCTTC. Translated, it gives CASSPPGQGGYEQFF.

There are a few counts of this clonotype. This chain links TRBV25-1 with TRBJ1-2; D not certain. Germline CDR1 MGHDK, CDR2 SYGVNS. This CDR3 is 15 amino acids long. V shed 2 bases and J shed 6 bases, with 16 bases lying between them. The CDR3 DNA sequence: TGTGCCAGCAGTGAACTCCCAACCGGGCCCAATGGCTACACCTTC. Protein: CASSELPTGPNGYTF.

This clonotype was picked up a small number of times. The chain recombines TRBV11-2 with TRBJ1-2; 9 bases are shared with TRBD1. Trimming removed 5 bases from V and 4 bases from J; junction bases left unmatched: 5. CDR3 length equals 14 residues. Germline loops: CDR1 SGHAT, CDR2 FQNNGV. The chain's CDR3 is CASSGTGWSYGYTF. CDR3 coding DNA: TGTGCCAGCAGCGGGACAGGGTGGTCCTATGGCTACACCTTC.